This TCR beta chain was captured by sequencing in a study of beta chain features in type 1 diabetes. Study details: The study examined about 100 million sorted cells across all samples.

Sequencing targeted expressed TCRB transcripts, as all isolated RNA had been reverse transcribed. Method: immunoSEQ multiplex PCR; TCRdb's copy keeps in-frame clones and lacks some. The data show about 130,000 clones, 9.2% seen once. Germline CDR1 reads SGHNT; CDR2 reads YYREEE (reference sequence). The CDR3 has 15 amino acids. Trimming took 0 bases from V and 1 from J; bases not matched to a gene: 3. General study points: TCRB CDR3 length was moderately but significantly reduced in all four CD4+ subsets of Type 1 diabetes patients. The study notes PCR might favor shorter templates equally in patients and controls. In the patient group, naive, central memory and Treg TCRB repertoires seemed more alike than in the healthy donor group.

In its sample, this clone was seen a few times. Its cognate antigen is unknown. The TCR comes from a man younger than 30 in good health. The rearrangement joins TRBV5-4 to TRBJ2-5, with 7 nucleotides matching TRBD2. The sample consisted of central memory CD4+ T cells from blood. The CDR3 is CASSLVSSGQETQYF. The DNA for the CDR3 is TGTGCCAGCAGCTTGGTCTCTAGCGGCCAAGAGACCCAGTACTTC.